The 18 T cell receptor beta chains presented below share a single source sample, sequenced in a study of blood T cell repertoires in COVID-19. Only in-frame clones appear in the TCRdb table, and some are missing; sequencing was by immunoSEQ multiplex PCR. In the table there are about 160,000 clones, 80% to 90% of which are singletons. The source material was peripheral blood. The receptors were sampled from a man aged 40-50 years with acute or convalescent COVID-19.

The chain links TRBV7-9 to TRBJ1-1, with D possibly TRBD1 on 5 matching bases. CDR1 and CDR2 from the germline V gene are SEHNR and FQNEAQ (reference sequence). V was pared by 5 bases and J by 5 bases, with 12 bases between. The CDR3 runs 13 residues. The DNA for the CDR3 is TGTGCCAGCAGCCCAGGACGGACAACTGAAGCTTTCTTT. It yields the protein CASSPGRTTEAFF.

The chain employs TRBV5-4 and TRBJ2-7; D call uncertain. The germline V and J ends were trimmed by 4 bases and 0 bases, with 17 bases remaining between them. Per germline, CDR1 SGHNT and CDR2 YYREEE (reference sequence). This CDR3 has 16 residues. CDR3 nucleotides: TGTGCCAGCAGCCAAAGGAGAGACTCGAGCTCCTACGAGCAGTACTTC. Its translation: CASSQRRDSSSYEQYF. The full variable domain, its missing parts supplied by reference TRBV5-4 and TRBJ2-7, is ETGVTQSPTHLIKTRGQQVTLRCSSQSGHNTVSWYQQALGQGPQFIFQYYREEENGRGNFPPRFSGLQFPNYSSELNVNALELDDSALYLCASSQRRDSSSYEQYFGPGTRLTVT.

DNA of the CDR3: TGTGCCACCAGCGGGCCGCAGCCCCAGCATTTT. Its protein is CATSGPQPQHF. V gene TRBV15 combines with J gene TRBJ1-5, with unresolved D. Trimming shortened V by 5 bases and J by 7 bases, and 6 bases separated the two germline ends. Per germline, CDR1 LNHNV and CDR2 YYDKDF (reference sequence). The CDR3 has 11 amino acids.

The chain recombines TRBV30 with TRBJ2-3, with D tentatively TRBD2 (7 bases). This CDR3 comprises 15 residues. Germline CDR1 and CDR2: GTSNPN and SVGIG (reference sequence). V was cut by 5 bases and J by 0 bases, with 15 bases left in between. The CDR3, as DNA: TGTGCCTGGGCCTTGGGGGGGCTTAGCACAGATACGCAGTATTTT. This sequence encodes CAWALGGLSTDTQYF. Supplemented by reference TRBV30 and TRBJ2-3, the full variable domain reads SQTIHQWPATLVQPVGSPLSLECTVEGTSNPNLYWYRQAAGRGLQLLFYSVGIGQISSEVPQNLSASRPQDRQFILSSKKLLLSDSGFYLCAWALGGLSTDTQYFGPGTRLTVL.

Here the CDR3 reads CASSFRGGNGYTF. The CDR3 coding sequence is TGTGCCAGCAGCTTCCGGGGGGGGAATGGCTACACCTTC. The chain is built from TRBV12-3 or TRBV12-4 and TRBJ1-2; possibly TRBD1 for D (5 bases). This CDR3 spans 13 amino acids. Trimming stripped 6 bases from V and 6 bases from J, with 14 bases between.

V is TRBV10-3 and J is TRBJ2-5; TRBD2 matches at 11 bases. This CDR3 is built from 16 residues. V was clipped by 2 bases and J by 5 bases; unmatched bases: 7. The germline gives CDR1 ENHRY, CDR2 SYGVKD. CDR3 sequence (DNA): TGTGCCATCAGTGAGACTAGCGGGGGCCCTTTGGAGACCCAGTACTTC. This encodes CAISETSGGPLETQYF.

CDR3 nucleotide sequence: TGTGCCAGTTTGACAACAGGGATCTACGGCTACACCTTC. This gives the protein CASLTTGIYGYTF. This chain joins TRBV2 and TRBJ1-2; D is possibly TRBD1 (6 bases). Germline assignment: CDR1 SNHLY and CDR2 FYNNEI. The ends were cut back, 9 bases at V and 8 bases at J, with 19 bases in the middle. The CDR3 runs 13 residues.

The chain has TRBV6-6 and TRBJ1-1, with 8 nucleotides matching TRBD1. Germline V gives CDR1 MNHNY, CDR2 SVGAGI (reference sequence). J gave up 1 base and V 7 bases, and 5 bases lay outside the gene matches. The CDR3 runs to 14 residues. CDR3 residues: CASTKGTGNTEAFF. The CDR3 DNA follows: TGTGCCAGCACCAAGGGGACAGGGAACACTGAAGCTTTCTTT.

The chain joins TRBV19 to TRBJ1-3, with D possibly matching TRBD1 (6 bases). Trimming cost V 4 bases and J 0 bases, with 19 bases left between them. Looked up from germline, CDR1 is LNHDA and CDR2 is SQIVND (reference sequence). The CDR3 covers 18 residues. CDR3 bases: TGTGCCAGTAGTACCCGCGGCCTACAGGGCCCCTCTGGAAACACCATATATTTT. It encodes CASSTRGLQGPSGNTIYF.

V is TRBV12-3 or TRBV12-4 and J is TRBJ1-2; D possibly corresponds to TRBD1 (5 bases). The CDR3 runs to 13 residues. Trimming removed 1 base at V and 8 bases at J, with 11 bases between. The CDR3 nucleotides are TGTGCCAGCAGTTTAGGATCCGGGGGAGGCTACACCTTC. Protein sequence: CASSLGSGGGYTF.

The genes are TRBV27 and TRBJ2-2, with 7 bases identical to TRBD2. The trim removed 8 bases at V and 1 base at J, leaving 1 base unmatched. Per the germline V gene, CDR1 is MNHEY and CDR2 is SMNVEV (reference sequence). This CDR3 has 13 amino acids. CDR3: CASQRGNTGELFF. For the CDR3, the DNA is TGTGCCAGCCAGCGGGGGAACACCGGGGAGCTGTTTTTT.

The chain uses TRBV7-2 and TRBJ2-2; a weak D match, TRBD1 (6 bases). From germline, CDR1 is SGHTA and CDR2 FQGNSA. Trimming took 3 bases from V and 5 from J, leaving 10 bases between them. This CDR3 spans 14 amino acids. Written as DNA, the CDR3 is TGTGCCAGCAGCTTGGGGGCAGGTACCGGGGAGCTGTTTTTT. Translating it yields CASSLGAGTGELFF.

This chain uses TRBV7-2 with TRBJ2-3; D might be TRBD1 (6 bases). Deletions cut 5 bases from V and 0 bases from J, with 15 bases between. This CDR3 is 16 amino acids long. Per germline, CDR1 SGHTA and CDR2 FQGNSA. The CDR3 is CASSAQGISSTDTQYF. The CDR3 DNA reads TGTGCCAGCAGCGCCCAGGGGATTTCTAGCACAGATACGCAGTATTTT.

This chain joins TRBV12-3 or TRBV12-4 and TRBJ2-7; tentatively, D is TRBD1 (6 bases). Trimming took 5 bases from V and 3 from J, leaving 11 bases between them. The CDR3 spans 13 residues. Here the CDR3 reads CASSRGQVYEQYF. In nucleotides, the CDR3 is TGTGCCAGCAGTAGGGGACAAGTCTACGAGCAGTACTTC.

The J gene is TRBJ2-4, the V gene TRBV9; TRBD2 is a possible D gene (5 bases). This CDR3 spans 15 amino acids. Germline-derived CDR1 and CDR2 are SGDLS and YYNGEE. The V gene lost 0 bases and the J gene lost 8 bases, with 15 bases spanning the gap. The CDR3 loop reads CASSVDSGTLDIQYF. The CDR3, as DNA: TGTGCCAGCAGCGTAGATTCGGGAACCTTGGACATTCAGTACTTC. The entire variable domain, with the rest obtained from reference TRBV9 and TRBJ2-4, is as follows: DSGVTQTPKHLITATGQRVTLRCSPRSGDLSVYWYQQSLDQGLQFLIQYYNGEERAKGNILERFSAQQFPDLHSELNLSSLELGDSALYFCASSVDSGTLDIQYFGAGTRLSVL.

CDR3 residues: CATRTDRGSYNEQFF. The CDR3 DNA reads TGTGCCACCAGGACGGACAGGGGCTCCTACAATGAGCAGTTCTTC. The chain has TRBV15 and TRBJ2-1, with 9 bases lining up with TRBD1. Germline trimming cut 6 bases from V and 0 bases from J; bases unmatched to any gene: 3. From germline, CDR1 is LNHNV and CDR2 YYDKDF (reference sequence). This CDR3 comprises 15 residues. Full variable domain (rest looked up from reference TRBV15 and TRBJ2-1): DAMVIQNPRYQVTQFGKPVTLSCSQTLNHNVMYWYQQKSSQAPKLLFHYYDKDFNNEADTPDNFQSRRPNTSFCFLDIRSPGLGDTAMYLCATRTDRGSYNEQFFGPGTRLTVL.

This clone appeared a single time. This sequence joins TRBV5-4 and TRBJ2-1; 8 positions match TRBD2. The V segment lost 0 bases and the J segment 8 bases; nucleotides outside the gene matches: 10. Germline values: CDR1 SGHNT, CDR2 YYREEE (reference sequence). The CDR3 loop spans 16 amino acids. The CDR3 DNA reads TGTGCCAGCAGCTTGGCGGCCGGGGGGGCCTCTCATGAGCAGTTCTTC. As protein: CASSLAAGGASHEQFF.

The V gene is TRBV19, the J gene TRBJ1-2; 8 bases line up with TRBD1. Germline trimming cut 7 bases from V and 5 bases from J; bases unmatched to any gene: 9. The CDR3 contains 14 residues. Germline values: CDR1 LNHDA, CDR2 SQIVND (reference sequence). The CDR3 loop is CASTRQGRGYGYTF. CDR3 bases: TGTGCCAGTACCAGACAGGGGCGCGGGTATGGCTACACCTTC.